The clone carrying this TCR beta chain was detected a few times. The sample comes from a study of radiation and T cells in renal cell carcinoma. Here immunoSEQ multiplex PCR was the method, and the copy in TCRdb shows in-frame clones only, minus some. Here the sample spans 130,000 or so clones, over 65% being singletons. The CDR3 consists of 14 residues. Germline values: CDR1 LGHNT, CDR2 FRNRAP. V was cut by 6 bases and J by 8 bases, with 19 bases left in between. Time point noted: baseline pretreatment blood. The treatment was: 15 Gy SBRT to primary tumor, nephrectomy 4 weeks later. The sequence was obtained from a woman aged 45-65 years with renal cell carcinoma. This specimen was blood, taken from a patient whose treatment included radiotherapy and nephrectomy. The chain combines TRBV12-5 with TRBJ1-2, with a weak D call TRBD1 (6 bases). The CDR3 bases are TGTGCTAGTGGGCGGGGGGCCCAGGCAATCGGCTACACCTTC. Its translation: CASGRGAQAIGYTF.